This TCR beta chain stems from a study of OX40 agonist ivuxolimab in advanced cancers. Study-wide background: The patients got ivuxolimab, which is an agonistic anti-OX40 (CD134) antibody. Three patients showed partial responses: one hepatocellular carcinoma and two cutaneous melanoma cases.

The V gene's germline CDR1 is MNHEY and CDR2 SVGAGI. The germline V and J ends were trimmed by 0 bases and 0 bases, with 11 bases remaining between them. The CDR3 has 16 amino acids. The timepoints at which blood was sampled were baseline, cycle 4 day 1, and cycle 7 day 1. Sequenced by immunoSEQ multiplex PCR; TCRdb stores in-frame clones only, minus some. The sample holds over 50,000 clones, around 90% seen once. Material: CD4+ or CD8+ T cells sorted from blood, obtained in a trial of the OX40 agonist ivuxolimab. The chain combines TRBV6-5 with TRBJ2-5, with D perhaps TRBD1 (7 bases). This TCR was sampled from an adult with an advanced solid tumor such as melanoma, head and neck, liver or kidney cancer. This CDR3 reads CASSYSEGAYQETQYF. CDR3 nucleotides: TGTGCCAGCAGTTACTCGGAGGGGGCGTACCAAGAGACCCAGTACTTC.